These 5 T cell receptor beta chains originate from one sample sequenced in a study of spatial heterogeneity in lung cancer. This sample's time point: blood at routine non-recurrence follow-up after resection. TCRdb re-called the 5' RACE reads through MiXCR, storing one row per CDR3 protein. The repertoire consists of over 95,000 distinct CDR3 sequences, with roughly a tenth occurring once and the leading ten covering roughly a quarter. The source material was PBMCs, sampled at follow-up. The receptors derive from a female donor with early-stage non-small cell lung cancer.

The V call is TRBV4-3, the J call TRBJ2-1; 12 nucleotides agree with TRBD2. V was clipped by 4 bases and J by 10 bases; unmatched bases: 14. This CDR3 region has 17 residues. Germline-derived CDR1 and CDR2 are LGHNA and YSLEER. CDR3 nucleotide sequence: TGCGCCAGCAGCCTTCAACGAGGACTAGCGGGACCGGGCGAGCAGTTCTTC. Its translation: CASSLQRGLAGPGEQFF.

CDR3 bases: TGTGCCAGCAGCCCAAGCCGGGGCTCCTACAATGAGCAGTTCTTC. Translated: CASSPSRGSYNEQFF. This chain uses TRBV6-2 or TRBV6-3 with TRBJ2-1, with a possible D match to TRBD2 (5 bases). Germline assignment: CDR1 MNHEY and CDR2 SVGEGT. V shed 6 bases and J shed 0 bases, with 12 bases lying between them. There are 15 residues in the CDR3.

The chain combines TRBV4-3 with TRBJ2-1; D uncertain. This CDR3 comprises 17 residues. Germline CDR1 and CDR2: LGHNA and YSLEER. Trimming took off 1 base at V and 4 bases at J, with 17 bases between the two ends. In DNA form, the CDR3 reads TGCGCCAGCAGCCAAGTAGAGTTTCTAGGTCGGTACAATGAGCAGTTCTTC. This translates into CASSQVEFLGRYNEQFF.

This chain connects TRBV28 to TRBJ2-4; weak D call: TRBD1 (6 bases). The germline CDR1 and CDR2 sequences are MDHEN and SYDVKM. This CDR3 comprises 16 residues. The V gene lost 6 bases and the J gene lost 0 bases, with 15 bases spanning the gap. CDR3 coding DNA: TGTGCCAGCAGGTACACAGGGACCTTAGCCAAAAACATTCAGTACTTC. As protein: CASRYTGTLAKNIQYF. The full variable domain, with the rest looked up from reference TRBV28 and TRBJ2-4, is DVKVTQSSRYLVKRTGEKVFLECVQDMDHENMFWYRQDPGLGLRLIYFSYDVKMKEKGDIPEGYSVSREKKERFSLILESASTNQTSMYLCASRYTGTLAKNIQYFGAGTRLSVL.

This clonotype was found a few times. The chain employs TRBV7-3 and TRBJ1-1, with D hard to call. The CDR3 consists of 13 residues. Trimming took 2 bases from V and 8 from J, leaving 12 bases between them. The germline V gene encodes CDR1 SGHTA and CDR2 FQGTGA. The CDR3 is CASSLGPIGEAFF. The CDR3 DNA sequence: TGTGCCAGCAGCTTAGGGCCAATTGGAGAAGCTTTCTTT.